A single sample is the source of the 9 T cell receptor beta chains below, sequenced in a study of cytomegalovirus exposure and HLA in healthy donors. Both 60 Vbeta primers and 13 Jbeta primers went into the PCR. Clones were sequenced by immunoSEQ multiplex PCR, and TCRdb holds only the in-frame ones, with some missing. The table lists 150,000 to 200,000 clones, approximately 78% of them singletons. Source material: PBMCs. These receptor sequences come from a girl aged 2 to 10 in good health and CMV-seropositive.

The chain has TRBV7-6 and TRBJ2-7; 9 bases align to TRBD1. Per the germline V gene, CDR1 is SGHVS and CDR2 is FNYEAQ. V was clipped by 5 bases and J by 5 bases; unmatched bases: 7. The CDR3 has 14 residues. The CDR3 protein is CASSPGTGRHEQYF. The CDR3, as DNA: TGTGCCAGCAGCCCCGGGACAGGGAGGCACGAGCAGTACTTC.

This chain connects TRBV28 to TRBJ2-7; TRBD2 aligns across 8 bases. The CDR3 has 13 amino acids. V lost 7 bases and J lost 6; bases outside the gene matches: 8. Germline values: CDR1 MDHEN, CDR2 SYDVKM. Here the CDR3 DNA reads TGTGCCAGCAACCCCCCCGGGAGGGCCGAGCAGTACTTC. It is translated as CASNPPGRAEQYF.

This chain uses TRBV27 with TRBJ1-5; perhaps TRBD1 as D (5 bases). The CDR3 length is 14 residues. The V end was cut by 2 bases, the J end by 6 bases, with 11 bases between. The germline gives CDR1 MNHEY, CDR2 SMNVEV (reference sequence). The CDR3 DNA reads TGTGCCAGCAGTTTAGCAGGGCGAGGTCAGCCCCAGCATTTT. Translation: CASSLAGRGQPQHF.

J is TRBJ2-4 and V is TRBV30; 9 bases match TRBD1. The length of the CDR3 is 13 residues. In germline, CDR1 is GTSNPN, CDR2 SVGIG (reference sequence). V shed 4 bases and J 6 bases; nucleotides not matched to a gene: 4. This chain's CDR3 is CAWTGQGSNIQYF. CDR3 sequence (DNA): TGTGCCTGGACGGGACAGGGATCAAACATTCAGTACTTC.

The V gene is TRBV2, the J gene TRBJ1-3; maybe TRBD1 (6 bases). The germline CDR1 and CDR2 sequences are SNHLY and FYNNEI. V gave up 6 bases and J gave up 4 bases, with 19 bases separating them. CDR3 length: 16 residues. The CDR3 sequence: CASSRNTGTRGNTIYF. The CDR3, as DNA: TGTGCCAGCAGCCGAAATACAGGGACGCGGGGAAACACCATATATTTT.

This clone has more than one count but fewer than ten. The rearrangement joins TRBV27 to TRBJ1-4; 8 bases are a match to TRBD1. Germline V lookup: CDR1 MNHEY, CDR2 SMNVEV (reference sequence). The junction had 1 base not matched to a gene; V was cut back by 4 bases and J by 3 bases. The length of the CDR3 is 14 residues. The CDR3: CASSWTGSNEKLFF. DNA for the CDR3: TGTGCCAGCAGTTGGACAGGGTCTAATGAAAAACTGTTTTTT.

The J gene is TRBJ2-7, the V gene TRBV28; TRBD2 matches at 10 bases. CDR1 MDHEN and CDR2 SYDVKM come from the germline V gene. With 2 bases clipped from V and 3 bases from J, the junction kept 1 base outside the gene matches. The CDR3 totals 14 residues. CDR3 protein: CASSLLAGVYEQYF. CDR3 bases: TGTGCCAGCAGTTTACTAGCGGGAGTCTACGAGCAGTACTTC.

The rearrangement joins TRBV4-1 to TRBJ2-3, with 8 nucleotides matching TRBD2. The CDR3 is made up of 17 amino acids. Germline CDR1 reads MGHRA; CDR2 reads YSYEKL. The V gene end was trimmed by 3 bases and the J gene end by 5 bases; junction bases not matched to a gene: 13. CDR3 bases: TGCGCCAGCAGCCACAGTCCGGGAGGGTTGTTGCGAGATACGCAGTATTTT. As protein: CASSHSPGGLLRDTQYF.

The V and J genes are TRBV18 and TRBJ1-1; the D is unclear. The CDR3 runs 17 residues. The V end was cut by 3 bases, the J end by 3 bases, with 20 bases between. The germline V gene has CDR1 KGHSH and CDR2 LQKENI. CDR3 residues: CASSPPSHSRVDTEAFF. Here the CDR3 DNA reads TGTGCCAGCTCACCTCCATCTCACAGTAGAGTGGACACTGAAGCTTTCTTT.